The next 2 T cell receptor beta chains were all read from a single sample in a study of yellow fever vaccine responses in identical twins. TCRdb reprocessed the RT-PCR reads with MiXCR, giving one entry per CDR3 protein. The sample includes about 18,000 distinct CDR3 sequences, roughly 60% of them seen just once. The sequencing used T cells from blood (PBMCs), unsorted or a sorted subset (not recorded which), collected before or after yellow fever vaccination (not recorded which). These receptors were taken from a woman aged 18-29 years who received the yellow fever vaccine.

Only a few counts were recorded for this clonotype. J is TRBJ2-1 and V is TRBV18; 7 nucleotides align to TRBD1. CDR3 length: 15 residues. Germline trimming cut 5 bases from V and 0 bases from J; bases unmatched to any gene: 4. Germline lookup yields CDR1 KGHSH and CDR2 LQKENI. Here the CDR3 DNA reads TGTGCCAGCTCAGGGACAGTCCCCTCCTACAATGAGCAGTTCTTC. It yields the protein CASSGTVPSYNEQFF.

The chain links TRBV4-2 to TRBJ2-1; either TRBD1 or TRBD2 may fit D (5 bases each). CDR3 length: 16 residues. The germline V and J ends were trimmed by 0 bases and 7 bases, with 16 bases remaining between them. Germline CDR1 and CDR2: LGHNA and YNFKEQ. As DNA, the CDR3 is TGTGCCAGCAGCCAAGATTTTGGGGACGGGGATAATGAGCAGTTCTTC. It encodes CASSQDFGDGDNEQFF.